Below, 18 T cell receptor beta chains from the same sample are listed, as sequenced in a study of vaccination and CD4 T cells after COVID-19. Treatment here: approximately 10-day PBMC culture with coronavirus spike peptide pools or control peptides (ViraFEST assay). These TCRs' antigens remain unknown. Cultured CD4+ T cells had their DNA profiled by the Oncomine TCR Beta short-read assay. TCRdb analysed the PCR reads with MiXCR anew, one entry per CDR3 protein. The data hold about 20,000 distinct CDR3 sequences, with around 60% observed a single time. The sequenced sample was CD4+ T cells from blood, cultured in vitro, obtained after SARS-CoV-2 vaccination. The receptors shown here come from a human donor who had recovered from COVID-19.

The gene calls are TRBV18 and TRBJ1-1; no clear D gene. The germline CDR1 and CDR2 sequences are KGHSH and LQKENI. Trimming removed 4 bases at V and 0 bases at J, with 12 bases between. This CDR3 spans 15 amino acids. The CDR3 loop reads CASSRTTGVNTEAFF. CDR3 in DNA: TGTGCCAGCTCACGTACGACGGGCGTGAACACTGAAGCTTTCTTT.

This clonotype has just a few counts. This chain links TRBV6-5 with TRBJ1-1; tentatively, D is TRBD1 (6 bases). Per the germline V gene, CDR1 is MNHEY and CDR2 is SVGAGI. Between the trimmed V and J ends, which lost 2 bases and 0 bases, there was a span of 7 bases. The CDR3 covers 14 residues. In nucleotides, the CDR3 is TGTGCCAGCAGTTACAGGGGGATGAACACTGAAGCTTTCTTT. Translated, it gives CASSYRGMNTEAFF.

This CDR3 is CASSYRGRGGRETQYF. The CDR3 DNA follows: TGTGCCAGCAGTTACCGAGGGCGGGGGGGCAGAGAGACCCAGTACTTC. J is TRBJ2-5 and V is TRBV6-2 or TRBV6-3; 9 bases agree with TRBD2. Germline loops: CDR1 MNHEY, CDR2 SVGEGT. The CDR3 runs 16 residues. Trimming at V came to 2 bases and at J to 4 bases, leaving 8 bases not matched to a gene.

The CDR3, as DNA: TGTGCCAGCAGCTTAGGGGACAGCCAAGAGACCCAGTACTTC. Its protein product is CASSLGDSQETQYF. J is TRBJ2-5 and V is TRBV7-6; 7 positions agree with TRBD1. In germline, CDR1 is SGHVS, CDR2 FNYEAQ. This CDR3 region has 14 residues. Germline trimming cut 1 base from V and 1 base from J; bases unmatched to any gene: 0.

This clonotype was detected a few times. The V gene is TRBV7-2, the J gene TRBJ1-1; tentatively, D is TRBD1 (6 bases). This CDR3 spans 15 amino acids. Germline CDR1 and CDR2: SGHTA and FQGNSA. V was trimmed by 1 base and J by 1 base, leaving 10 bases between them. The CDR3: CASSLEGRGNTEAFF. The CDR3 nucleotides are TGTGCCAGCAGCTTAGAGGGCAGGGGGAACACTGAAGCTTTCTTT.

V and J are TRBV20-1 and TRBJ1-1; no firm D call. The germline V gene encodes CDR1 DFQATT and CDR2 SNEGSKA (reference sequence). Between the trimmed V and J ends, which lost 4 bases and 1 base, there was a span of 7 bases. This CDR3 has 12 residues. The CDR3 sequence is CSAKDWNTEAFF. The CDR3 DNA reads as TGCAGTGCTAAGGACTGGAACACTGAAGCTTTCTTT.

The J gene is TRBJ1-5, the V gene TRBV6-4, with D possibly being TRBD1 (5 bases). CDR1 is MRHNA and CDR2 is SNTAGT in the germline V gene. This CDR3 contains 16 residues. With 0 bases removed from V and 0 bases from J, the gap between germline ends came to 9 bases. The CDR3 region is CASSDSKGDSNQPQHF. The CDR3 DNA follows: TGTGCCAGCAGTGACTCGAAAGGGGATAGCAATCAGCCCCAGCATTTT.

The chain is built from TRBV20-1 and TRBJ2-1; 13 bases fit TRBD2. This CDR3 is built from 12 residues. Per the germline V gene, CDR1 is DFQATT and CDR2 is SNEGSKA (reference sequence). After removal of 5 bases from V and 16 bases from J, the junction contained 8 bases not matched to a gene. CDR3 in amino acids: CSALTSGGAKFF. CDR3 in DNA: TGCAGTGCTCTTACTAGCGGGGGGGCGAAATTCTTC.

The rearrangement joins TRBV21-1 to TRBJ2-2; the D segment call TRBD1 is taken from the table without a DNA check. TRBV21-1 is a pseudogene segment. CDR3 length: 15 amino acids. The chain's CDR3 is CASNSRQGSTGELFF. CDR3 nucleotide sequence: TGTGCCAGCAACAGCCGACAGGGTTCCACCGGGGAGCTGTTTTTT.

The chain recombines TRBV6-1 with TRBJ1-2; TRBD1 is a possible D gene (5 bases). Germline CDR1 MNHNS, CDR2 SASEGT. Between the trimmed V and J ends, which lost 0 bases and 3 bases, there was a span of 5 bases. The CDR3 consists of 13 residues. The CDR3 DNA reads as TGTGCCAGCAGTGAAGCGGGGGACTATGGCTACACCTTC. It codes for CASSEAGDYGYTF.

V and J are TRBV6-1 and TRBJ1-2; tentative D call: TRBD1 (5 bases). This CDR3 comprises 14 residues. Trimming left V 7 bases short and J 4 bases short, with 16 bases between. CDR1 MNHNS and CDR2 SASEGT come from the germline V gene. CDR3 loop: CASKNGQGLYGYTF. Here the CDR3 DNA reads TGTGCCAGCAAAAACGGGCAGGGCCTCTATGGCTACACCTTC.

This rearrangement joins TRBV7-9 to TRBJ2-2; TRBD1 matches at 9 bases. Germline trimming cut 5 bases from V and 4 bases from J; bases unmatched to any gene: 5. Germline values: CDR1 SEHNR, CDR2 FQNEAQ (reference sequence). This CDR3 contains 15 residues. The CDR3 sequence: CASSVQGASTGELFF. The CDR3 DNA sequence: TGTGCCAGCAGCGTACAGGGGGCTAGCACCGGGGAGCTGTTTTTT.

The V gene is TRBV2, the J gene TRBJ2-7, with D perhaps TRBD2 (5 bases). The germline V and J ends were trimmed by 2 bases and 6 bases, with 17 bases remaining between them. Germline CDR1 is SNHLY and CDR2 is FYNNEI. The CDR3 is 15 residues long. CDR3 DNA: TGTGCCAGCAGTGAACAACGGACCGACTACGCCGAGCAGTACTTC. Its protein product is CASSEQRTDYAEQYF.

This clonotype has just a few counts. The V gene is TRBV6-5, the J gene TRBJ1-2; no clear D. Germline CDR1 and CDR2: MNHEY and SVGAGI. V was shortened by 4 bases and J by 8 bases, with 8 bases between the two germline ends. This CDR3 has 11 amino acids. For the CDR3, the DNA is TGTGCCAGCAGTTCGAGTGGCGGCTACACCTTC. As protein: CASSSSGGYTF.

The sample holds a few counts of this clonotype. The chain links TRBV20-1 to TRBJ1-2; D unclear. V dropped 6 bases and J dropped 3 bases, with 11 bases sitting between them. CDR3 length equals 12 residues. Germline CDR1 reads DFQATT; CDR2 reads SNEGSKA (reference sequence). The CDR3 sequence is CSADGLDYGYTF. As DNA, the CDR3 is TGCAGTGCGGACGGACTTGACTATGGCTACACCTTC.

V gene TRBV10-3 combines with J gene TRBJ2-5; D may be TRBD2 (5 bases). Between the trimmed V and J ends, which lost 5 bases and 5 bases, there was a span of 15 bases. CDR3 length equals 14 residues. Germline lookup yields CDR1 ENHRY and CDR2 SYGVKD. The CDR3 nucleotides read TGTGCCATCAGTTCCGGGGTCCAACTGGAGACCCAGTACTTC. Translation gives CAISSGVQLETQYF.

This chain joins TRBV7-9 and TRBJ1-3, with D possibly matching TRBD1 (5 bases). The germline V gene has CDR1 SEHNR and CDR2 FQNEAQ (reference sequence). This CDR3 contains 20 residues. Trimming shortened V by 1 base and J by 0 bases, and 22 bases separated the two germline ends. The CDR3 spells CASSLGSYRTSSYSGNTIYF. In DNA, the CDR3 is TGTGCCAGCAGCTTAGGTTCTTACAGGACATCTTCCTACTCTGGAAACACCATATATTTT. The whole variable domain, remainder taken from reference TRBV7-9 and TRBJ1-3, is DTGVSQNPRHKITKRGQNVTFRCDPISEHNRLYWYRQTLGQGPEFLTYFQNEAQLEKSRLLSDRFSAERPKGSFSTLEIQRTEQGDSAMYLCASSLGSYRTSSYSGNTIYFGEGSWLTVV.

This CDR3 is CASSQFQIGTGDLGYTF. CDR3 bases: TGCGCCAGCAGCCAATTCCAAATCGGGACAGGTGATCTCGGCTACACCTTC. V and J are TRBV4-1 and TRBJ1-2; 8 nucleotides match TRBD1. This CDR3 has 17 amino acids. Unmatched junction bases numbered 16, after V lost 2 bases and J lost 8 bases. Germline values: CDR1 MGHRA, CDR2 YSYEKL.